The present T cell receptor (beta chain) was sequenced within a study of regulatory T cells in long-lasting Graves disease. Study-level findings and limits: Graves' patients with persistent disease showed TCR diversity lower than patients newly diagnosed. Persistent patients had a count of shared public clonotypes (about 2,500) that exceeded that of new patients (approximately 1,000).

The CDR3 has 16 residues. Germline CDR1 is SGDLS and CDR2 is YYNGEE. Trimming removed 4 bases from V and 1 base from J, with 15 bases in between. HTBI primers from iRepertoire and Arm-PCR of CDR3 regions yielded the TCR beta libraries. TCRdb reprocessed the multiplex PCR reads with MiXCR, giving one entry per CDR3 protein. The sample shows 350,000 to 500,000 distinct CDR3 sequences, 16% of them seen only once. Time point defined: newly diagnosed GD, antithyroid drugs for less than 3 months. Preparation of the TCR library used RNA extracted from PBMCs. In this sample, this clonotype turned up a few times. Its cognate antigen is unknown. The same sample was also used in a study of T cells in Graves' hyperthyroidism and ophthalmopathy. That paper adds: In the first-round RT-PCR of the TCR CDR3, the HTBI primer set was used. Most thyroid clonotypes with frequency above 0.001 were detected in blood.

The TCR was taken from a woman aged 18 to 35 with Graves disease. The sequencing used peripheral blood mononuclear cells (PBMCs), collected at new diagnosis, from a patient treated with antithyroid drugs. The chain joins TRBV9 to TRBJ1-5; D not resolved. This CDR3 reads CASSIDMARSNQPQHF. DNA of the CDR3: TGTGCCAGCAGCATAGATATGGCTAGAAGCAATCAGCCCCAGCATTTT.